This TCR beta chain was sequenced during a study of T cell repertoires in cytomegalovirus infection. For the study at large: Recently described HLA-C-restricted plus well-studied HLA-B-restricted CMV epitopes were used. Based on public TCR beta signatures, there were indications of CMV infection and of a matching HLA type. General study findings and limits: It was HLA-C-restricted CMV-specific TCR beta clonotypes that dominated the response ex vivo.

In TCRdb, the reads were re-called with MiXCR into one record per CDR3 protein. The data hold roughly 350,000 distinct CDR3 sequences, with roughly 34% observed a single time. The CDR3 has 12 residues. V dropped 4 bases and J dropped 12 bases, with 13 bases sitting between them. As to this clonotype: What it binds is unknown.

The V and J genes are TRBV12-3 or TRBV12-4 and TRBJ2-1; no reliable D call. Source: cultured PBMCs, taken from culture after CMV antigen stimulation. This clonotype originated in a human donor in good health (CMV status not recorded). Some clones in this sample may be carry-over from other donors' samples. CDR3 residues: CASSSLRYRQFF. The CDR3 DNA reads as TGTGCCAGCAGTTCCCTCCGGTATCGGCAGTTCTTC.